These T cell receptor beta chains were read from a single sample in a study of Ad26.COV2.S vaccination and SARS-CoV-2 variants. Clones were read by immunoSEQ multiplex PCR, and TCRdb kept only the in-frame ones, dropping some. The table lists about 430,000 clones, 90% of them singletons. The sequenced sample was peripheral blood, obtained in a trial of Ad26.COV2.S vaccine versus placebo. The receptors originated from a person between 18 and 65 years old who received the Ad26.COV2.S COVID-19 vaccine or a placebo. CDR3s include the opening cysteine and the closing phenylalanine or tryptophan. Fields, in order: V gene, CDR3 protein.

TRBV7-9	CASSLALAGTELFF
TRBV7-3	CASSFYGTNDYNEQFF
TRBV11-3	CASSLTGTGAYEQYF
TRBV11-2	CASSTQNTEAFF
TRBV5-1	CASSFTTGVNQPQHF
TRBV28	CASSLYEGIGREQYF
TRBV30	CAWDHGRRSSYEQYF
TRBV29-1	CSVVPRGQEDYEQYF
TRBV2	CASRDGGPAQYF
TRBV7-9	CASSLGEANYGYTF
TRBV7-2	CASSLSVSPQIDTIYF
TRBV29-1	CSVGVGYGYTF
TRBV4-3	CASSQPGLAGVHTGELFF
TRBV19	CASNGGTFTNTEAFF
TRBV5-1	CASSLGMSHSGDTQYF
TRBV6-2/TRBV6-3	CASSQKETQYF
TRBV7-9	CASSLAPGKAGTDTQYF
TRBV19	CASRTRGANEQFF
TRBV4-2	CASSQDLAGALGGYTF
TRBV4-3	CASSQGVTGELFF
TRBV4-1	CASSQSTDYPTGELFF
TRBV28	CATDGQGNVYNEQFF
TRBV30	CAWSSTDTGQFF
TRBV30	CAWSRDAYEQYF
TRBV5-1	CASSLRTSYEQYF
TRBV18	CASSPGRGYEQYF
TRBV7-3	CASSSPGQGFNEQFF
TRBV5-4	CASSLATGAYYEQYF
TRBV27	CASSLSWLGPGELFF
TRBV10-1	CASSDLDTQYF
TRBV5-5	CASSVDYYNEQFF
TRBV6-5	CASSYAPGSTNSPLHF
TRBV3-1/TRBV3-2	CASSRGLDGNTIYF
TRBV9	CASSVFSAGELFF
TRBV5-4	CASSLGQGGSYEQYF
TRBV6-5	CASRGAYSNQPQHF
TRBV20-1	CSASAAGQNEQFF